This passage covers 12 T cell receptor beta chains from one sample sequenced in a study of CD8 T cells in Susac syndrome. RNA was extracted with the RNeasy kit, and a quantity of roughly 0.45 to 1 ug was reverse transcribed using random hexamers. TCRdb used MiXCR to reprocess the immunoSEQ multiplex PCR reads, holding one entry per CDR3 protein. The sample has approximately 190,000 distinct CDR3 sequences, approximately 95% seen once; the top ten hold roughly 0.15%. Material for sequencing was CD8+ T cells from PBMCs. These receptors came from a human donor with Susac syndrome.

This sequence joins TRBV5-5 and TRBJ2-2, with no clear D. The CDR3 consists of 15 residues. Trimming left V 0 bases short and J 2 bases short, with 8 bases between. Germline values: CDR1 SGHKS, CDR2 YYEKEE (reference sequence). CDR3 DNA: TGTGCCAGCAGCTTGGGCAGGATAAACACCGGGGAGCTGTTTTTT. It yields the protein CASSLGRINTGELFF.

The gene calls are TRBV7-8 and TRBJ2-1; TRBD2 matches at 8 bases. Germline CDR1 reads SGHVS; CDR2 reads FQNEAQ. There are 16 residues in the CDR3. V lost 0 bases and J lost 4; bases outside the gene matches: 5. CDR3 nucleotides: TGTGCCAGCAGCTTAGCTACTAGCGGACTTTACAATGAGCAGTTCTTC. Its translation is CASSLATSGLYNEQFF.

The rearrangement links TRBV27 to TRBJ2-7; D gene ambiguous. The V end lost 4 bases, the J end lost 6 bases, and 13 bases lay between the germline ends. Per the germline V gene, CDR1 is MNHEY and CDR2 is SMNVEV (reference sequence). CDR3 length: 13 residues. The chain's CDR3 is CASSSRVRAEQYF. In DNA form, the CDR3 reads TGTGCCAGCAGTTCTAGAGTTCGCGCCGAGCAGTACTTC.

V and J are TRBV3-1 and TRBJ2-5; 9 bases align to TRBD2. Trimming at V came to 1 base and at J to 5 bases, leaving 8 bases not matched to a gene. The V gene's germline CDR1 is LGHDT and CDR2 YNNKEL (reference sequence). The CDR3 extends over 16 amino acids. CDR3 bases: TGTGCCAGCAGCCAAGGAGGGCTAGCGGGGAGTGAGACCCAGTACTTC. Translation: CASSQGGLAGSETQYF.

The chain combines TRBV19 with TRBJ2-4; D may be TRBD1 (5 bases). Trimming cost V 5 bases and J 4 bases, with 15 bases left between them. The germline CDR1 and CDR2 sequences are LNHDA and SQIVND (reference sequence). This CDR3 comprises 15 residues. CDR3 amino acids: CASSPETDLKNIQYF. Here the CDR3 DNA reads TGTGCCAGTAGTCCAGAGACAGATTTAAAAAACATTCAGTACTTC.

CDR3 amino acids: CASSQYIAEGGETQYF. CDR3 nucleotides: TGTGCCAGCAGCCAGTACATAGCGGAGGGGGGAGAGACCCAGTACTTC. The V call is TRBV6-1, the J call TRBJ2-5; D possibly uses TRBD1 or TRBD2 (6 bases each). The CDR3 has 16 amino acids. Germline values: CDR1 MNHNS, CDR2 SASEGT. The V and J ends lost 6 bases and 4 bases respectively, with 21 bases between them.

The chain links TRBV9 to TRBJ2-7; 7 nucleotides match TRBD2. The V gene end was trimmed by 7 bases and the J gene end by 3 bases; junction bases not matched to a gene: 10. The CDR3 extends over 14 amino acids. Looked up from germline, CDR1 is SGDLS and CDR2 is YYNGEE. This CDR3 is CASAWGGDGYEQYF. As DNA, the CDR3 is TGTGCCAGCGCGTGGGGAGGGGACGGCTACGAGCAGTACTTC.

V and J are TRBV19 and TRBJ2-7; perhaps TRBD2 as D (6 bases). Trimming cost V 5 bases and J 4 bases, with 15 bases left between them. CDR1 is LNHDA and CDR2 is SQIVND in the germline V gene (reference sequence). This CDR3 has 14 amino acids. CDR3 in DNA: TGTGCCAGTAGTGCATCGATGGGGGGTTACGAGCAGTACTTC. Its protein product is CASSASMGGYEQYF.

This clonotype has just one count. V gene TRBV4-1 combines with J gene TRBJ2-5, with D perhaps matching TRBD1 or TRBD2 (5 bases each). Trimming took 1 base from V and 4 from J, leaving 13 bases between them. The CDR3 runs 15 residues. Germline CDR1 reads MGHRA; CDR2 reads YSYEKL. In nucleotides, the CDR3 is TGCGCCAGCAGCCAAGCATTTCAGGGAGCAGAGACCCAGTACTTC. Its protein is CASSQAFQGAETQYF.

This clonotype was seen only a few times. The CDR3 here is CASSPTSSYEQYF. The CDR3 nucleotides read TGTGCCAGCTCCCCCACCTCCTCCTACGAGCAGTACTTC. The rearrangement uses TRBV18 and TRBJ2-7; no clear D gene. CDR1 and CDR2 from the germline V gene are KGHSH and LQKENI. Trimming took off 6 bases at V and 0 bases at J, with 9 bases between the two ends. This CDR3 is built from 13 residues. The full variable domain, with the rest looked up from reference TRBV18 and TRBJ2-7, is NAGVMQNPRHLVRRRGQEARLRCSPMKGHSHVYWYRQLPEEGLKFMVYLQKENIIDESGMPKERFSAEFPKEGPSILRIQQVVRGDSAAYFCASSPTSSYEQYFGPGTRLTVT.

This sequence joins TRBV2 and TRBJ2-1, with a tentative D call TRBD2 (6 bases). The CDR3 totals 14 residues. The V end was cut by 3 bases, the J end by 7 bases, with 13 bases between. Germline-derived CDR1 and CDR2 are SNHLY and FYNNEI. The CDR3, as DNA: TGTGCCAGCAGTGAGATACTAGCCCAGAATGAGCAGTTCTTC. This sequence encodes CASSEILAQNEQFF.

The V call is TRBV18, the J call TRBJ1-2; D call uncertain. Looked up from germline, CDR1 is KGHSH and CDR2 is LQKENI. This CDR3 contains 12 residues. Trimming shortened V by 3 bases and J by 6 bases, and 8 bases separated the two germline ends. CDR3 in DNA: TGTGCCAGCTCACCGGGAACCCATGGCTACACCTTC. This translates into CASSPGTHGYTF.